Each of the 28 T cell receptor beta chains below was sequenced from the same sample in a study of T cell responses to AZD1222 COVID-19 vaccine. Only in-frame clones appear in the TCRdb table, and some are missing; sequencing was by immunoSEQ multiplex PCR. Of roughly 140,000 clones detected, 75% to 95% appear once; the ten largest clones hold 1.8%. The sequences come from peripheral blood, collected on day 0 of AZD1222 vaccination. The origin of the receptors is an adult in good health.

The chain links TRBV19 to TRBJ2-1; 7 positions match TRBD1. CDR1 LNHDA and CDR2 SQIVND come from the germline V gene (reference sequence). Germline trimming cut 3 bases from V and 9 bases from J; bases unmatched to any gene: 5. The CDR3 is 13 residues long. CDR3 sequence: CASSMGDSLEQFF. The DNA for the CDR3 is TGTGCCAGTAGTATGGGGGACAGCCTTGAGCAGTTCTTC.

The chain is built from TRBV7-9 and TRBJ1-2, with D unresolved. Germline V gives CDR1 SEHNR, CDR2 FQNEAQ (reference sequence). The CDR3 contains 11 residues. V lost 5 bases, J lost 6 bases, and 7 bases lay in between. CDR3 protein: CASSVGDGYTF. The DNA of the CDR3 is TGTGCCAGCAGCGTCGGAGATGGCTACACCTTC.

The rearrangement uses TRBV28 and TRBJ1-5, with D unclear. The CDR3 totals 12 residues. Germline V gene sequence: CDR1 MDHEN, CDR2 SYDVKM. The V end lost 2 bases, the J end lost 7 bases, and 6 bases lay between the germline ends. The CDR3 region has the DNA TGTGCCAGCAGTTTAGATGGGCAGCCCCAGCATTTT. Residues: CASSLDGQPQHF.

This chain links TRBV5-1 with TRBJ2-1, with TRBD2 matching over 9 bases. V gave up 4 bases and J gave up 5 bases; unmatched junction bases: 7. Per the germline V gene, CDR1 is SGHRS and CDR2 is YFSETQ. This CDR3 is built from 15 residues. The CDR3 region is CASSISGRSDNEQFF. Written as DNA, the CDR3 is TGCGCCAGCAGCATCAGCGGGAGGTCCGACAATGAGCAGTTCTTC.

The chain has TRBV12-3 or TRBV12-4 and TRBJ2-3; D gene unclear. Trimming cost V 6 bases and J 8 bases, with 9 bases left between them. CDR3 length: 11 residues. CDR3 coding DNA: TGTGCCAGCAGCCTCAAAGGTACGCAGTATTTT. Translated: CASSLKGTQYF.

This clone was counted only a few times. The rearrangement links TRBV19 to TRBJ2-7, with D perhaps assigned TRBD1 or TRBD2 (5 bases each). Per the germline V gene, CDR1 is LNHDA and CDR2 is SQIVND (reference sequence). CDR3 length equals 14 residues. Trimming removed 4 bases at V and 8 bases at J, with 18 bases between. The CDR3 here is CASSRGTRDQKQYF. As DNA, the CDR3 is TGTGCCAGTAGTAGGGGGACCCGAGACCAAAAGCAGTACTTC.

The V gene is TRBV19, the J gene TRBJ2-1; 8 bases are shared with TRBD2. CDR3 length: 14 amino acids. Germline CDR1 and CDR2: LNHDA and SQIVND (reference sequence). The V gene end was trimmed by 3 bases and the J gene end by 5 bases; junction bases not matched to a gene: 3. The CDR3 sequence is CASSITSGDNEQFF. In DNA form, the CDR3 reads TGTGCCAGTAGTATCACTAGCGGAGACAATGAGCAGTTCTTC.

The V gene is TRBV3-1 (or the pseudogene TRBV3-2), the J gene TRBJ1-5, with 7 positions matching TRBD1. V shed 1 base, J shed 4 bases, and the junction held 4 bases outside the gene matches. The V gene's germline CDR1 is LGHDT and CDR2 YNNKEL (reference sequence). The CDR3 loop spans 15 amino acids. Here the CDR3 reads CASSQGTGSNQPQHF. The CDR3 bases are TGTGCCAGCAGCCAAGGGACAGGATCGAATCAGCCCCAGCATTTT.

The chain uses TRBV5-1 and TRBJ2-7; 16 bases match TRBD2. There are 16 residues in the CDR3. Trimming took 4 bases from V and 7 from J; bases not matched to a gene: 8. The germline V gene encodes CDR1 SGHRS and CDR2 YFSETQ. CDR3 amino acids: CASSPGTSGRAWEQYF. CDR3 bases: TGCGCCAGCAGCCCGGGGACTAGCGGGAGGGCGTGGGAGCAGTACTTC.

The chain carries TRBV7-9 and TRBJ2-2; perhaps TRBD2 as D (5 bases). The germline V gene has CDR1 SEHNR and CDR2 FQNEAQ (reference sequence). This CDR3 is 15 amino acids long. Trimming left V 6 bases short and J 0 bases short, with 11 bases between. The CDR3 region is CASRPGSANTGELFF. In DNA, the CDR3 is TGTGCCAGCAGACCGGGGAGCGCGAACACCGGGGAGCTGTTTTTT.

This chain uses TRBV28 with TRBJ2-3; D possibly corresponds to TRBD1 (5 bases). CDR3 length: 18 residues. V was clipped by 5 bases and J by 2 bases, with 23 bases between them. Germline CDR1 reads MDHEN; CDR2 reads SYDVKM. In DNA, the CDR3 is TGTGCCAGCAGTCTTCCGGGTCAGGGCTCCCTACTCACAGATACGCAGTATTTT. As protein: CASSLPGQGSLLTDTQYF.

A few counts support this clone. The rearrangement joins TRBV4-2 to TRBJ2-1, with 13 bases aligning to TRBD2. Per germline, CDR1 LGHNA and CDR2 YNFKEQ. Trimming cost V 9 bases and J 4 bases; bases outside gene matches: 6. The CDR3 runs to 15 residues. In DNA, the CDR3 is TGTGCCAGTTCACTAGCGGGAGGGGGATACAATGAGCAGTTCTTC. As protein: CASSLAGGGYNEQFF.

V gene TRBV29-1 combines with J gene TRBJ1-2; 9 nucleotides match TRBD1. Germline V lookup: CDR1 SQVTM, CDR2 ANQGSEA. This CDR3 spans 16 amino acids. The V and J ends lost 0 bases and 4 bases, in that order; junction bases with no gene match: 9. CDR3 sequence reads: CSVEEPQGADIYGYTF. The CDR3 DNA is TGCAGCGTTGAAGAGCCACAGGGGGCGGATATCTATGGCTACACCTTC.

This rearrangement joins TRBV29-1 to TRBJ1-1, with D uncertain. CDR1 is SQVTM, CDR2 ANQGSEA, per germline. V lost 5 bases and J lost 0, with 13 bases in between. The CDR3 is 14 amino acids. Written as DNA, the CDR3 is TGCAGCGTTTTTGCCCCGACGGTGAACACTGAAGCTTTCTTT. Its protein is CSVFAPTVNTEAFF.

The CDR3 DNA follows: TGTGCCAGCAGCTCCGGGACAGCGAACACCGGGGAGCTGTTTTTT. Its translation: CASSSGTANTGELFF. The V gene is TRBV5-8, the J gene TRBJ2-2; 7 bases fit TRBD1. Germline CDR1 SGHTS, CDR2 YDEGEE. V was pared by 3 bases and J by 0 bases, with 2 bases of the junction left unmatched. This CDR3 comprises 15 residues.

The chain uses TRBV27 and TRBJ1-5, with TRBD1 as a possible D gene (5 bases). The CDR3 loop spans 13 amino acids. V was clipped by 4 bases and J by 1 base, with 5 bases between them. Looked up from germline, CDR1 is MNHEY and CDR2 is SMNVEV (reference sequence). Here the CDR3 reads CASSWGSNQPQHF. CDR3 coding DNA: TGTGCCAGCAGTTGGGGGAGCAATCAGCCCCAGCATTTT.

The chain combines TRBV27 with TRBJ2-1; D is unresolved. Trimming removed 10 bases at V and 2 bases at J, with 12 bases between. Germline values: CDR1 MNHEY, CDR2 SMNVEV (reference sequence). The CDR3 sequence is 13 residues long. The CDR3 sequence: CATLGLTYNEQFF. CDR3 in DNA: TGTGCCACCCTCGGGTTGACCTACAATGAGCAGTTCTTC.

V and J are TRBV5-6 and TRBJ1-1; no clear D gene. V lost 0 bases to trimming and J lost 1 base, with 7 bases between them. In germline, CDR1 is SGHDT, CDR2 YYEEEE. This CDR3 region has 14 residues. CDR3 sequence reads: CASSLGGSNTEAFF. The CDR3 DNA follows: TGTGCCAGCAGCTTGGGAGGATCGAACACTGAAGCTTTCTTT.

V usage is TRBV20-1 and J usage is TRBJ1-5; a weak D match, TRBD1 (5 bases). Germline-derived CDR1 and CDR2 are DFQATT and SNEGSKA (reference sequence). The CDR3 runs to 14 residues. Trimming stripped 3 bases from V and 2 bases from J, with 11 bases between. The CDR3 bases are TGCAGTGCTAGTCCACAGGCTCGCAATCAGCCCCAGCATTTT. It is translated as CSASPQARNQPQHF.

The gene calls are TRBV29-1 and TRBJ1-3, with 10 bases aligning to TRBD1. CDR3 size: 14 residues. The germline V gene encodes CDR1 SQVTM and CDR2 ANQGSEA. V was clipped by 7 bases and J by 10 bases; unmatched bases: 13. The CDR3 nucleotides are TGCAGCGGCCTGCTTCAGGACAGGGGGAGTACCATATATTTT. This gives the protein CSGLLQDRGSTIYF.

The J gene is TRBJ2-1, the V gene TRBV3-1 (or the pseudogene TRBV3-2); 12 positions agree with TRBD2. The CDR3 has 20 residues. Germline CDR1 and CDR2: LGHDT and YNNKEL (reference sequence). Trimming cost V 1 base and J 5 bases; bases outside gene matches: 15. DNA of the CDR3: TGTGCCAGCAGCCAAGCCGGACTAGCGGGACCCACAGCTAACGACAATGAGCAGTTCTTC. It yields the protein CASSQAGLAGPTANDNEQFF.

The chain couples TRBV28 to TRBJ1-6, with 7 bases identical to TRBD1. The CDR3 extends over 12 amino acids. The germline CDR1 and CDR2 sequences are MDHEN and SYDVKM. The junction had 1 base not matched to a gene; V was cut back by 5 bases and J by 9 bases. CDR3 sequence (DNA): TGTGCCAGCAGTACAGGGGTTTCACCCCTCCACTTT. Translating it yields CASSTGVSPLHF. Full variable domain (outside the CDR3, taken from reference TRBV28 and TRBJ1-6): DVKVTQSSRYLVKRTGEKVFLECVQDMDHENMFWYRQDPGLGLRLIYFSYDVKMKEKGDIPEGYSVSREKKERFSLILESASTNQTSMYLCASSTGVSPLHFGNGTRLTVT.

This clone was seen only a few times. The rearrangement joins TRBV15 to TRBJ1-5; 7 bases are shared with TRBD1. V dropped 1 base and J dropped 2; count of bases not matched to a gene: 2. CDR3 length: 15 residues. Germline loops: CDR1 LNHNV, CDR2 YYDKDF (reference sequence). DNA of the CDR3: TGTGCCACCAGCAGAGGGCAGGGGGGCAATCAGCCCCAGCATTTT. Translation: CATSRGQGGNQPQHF.

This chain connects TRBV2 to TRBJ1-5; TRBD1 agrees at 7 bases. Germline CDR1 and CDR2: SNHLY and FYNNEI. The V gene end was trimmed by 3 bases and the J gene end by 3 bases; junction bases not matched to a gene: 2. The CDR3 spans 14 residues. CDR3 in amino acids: CASSDRGDNQPQHF. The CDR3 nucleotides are TGTGCCAGCAGTGACAGGGGGGACAATCAGCCCCAGCATTTT. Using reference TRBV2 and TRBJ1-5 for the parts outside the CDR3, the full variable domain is EPEVTQTPSHQVTQMGQEVILRCVPISNHLYFYWYRQILGQKVEFLVSFYNNEISEKSEIFDDQFSVERPDGSNFTLKIRSTKLEDSAMYFCASSDRGDNQPQHFGDGTRLSIL.

CDR3 nucleotides: TGTGCCAGCAGCGCAGAGTCGTTGAACACTGAAGCTTTCTTT. Its translation is CASSAESLNTEAFF. The genes are TRBV9 and TRBJ1-1; D call uncertain. The V and J ends lost 3 bases and 0 bases respectively, with 9 bases between them. There are 14 residues in the CDR3. Germline values: CDR1 SGDLS, CDR2 YYNGEE.

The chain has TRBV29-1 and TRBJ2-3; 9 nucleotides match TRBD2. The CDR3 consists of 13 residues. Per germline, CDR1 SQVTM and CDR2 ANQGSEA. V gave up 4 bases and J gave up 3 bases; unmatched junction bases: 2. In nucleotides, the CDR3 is TGCAGCGTTGGGCGGGAGGGGACAGATACGCAGTATTTT. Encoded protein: CSVGREGTDTQYF.

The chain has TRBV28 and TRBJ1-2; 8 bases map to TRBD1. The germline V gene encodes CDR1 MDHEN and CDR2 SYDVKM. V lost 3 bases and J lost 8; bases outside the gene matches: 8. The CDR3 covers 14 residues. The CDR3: CASSFGTGPYGYTF. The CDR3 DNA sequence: TGTGCCAGCAGTTTCGGGACAGGCCCCTACGGCTACACCTTC.

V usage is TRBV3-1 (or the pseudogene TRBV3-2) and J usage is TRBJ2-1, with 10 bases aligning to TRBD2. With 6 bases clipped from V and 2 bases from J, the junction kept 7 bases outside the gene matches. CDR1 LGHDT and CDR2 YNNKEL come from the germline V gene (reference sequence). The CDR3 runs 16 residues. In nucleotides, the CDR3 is TGTGCCAGCAGACCTAGCGGGAGCCGCGCCTACAATGAGCAGTTCTTC. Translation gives CASRPSGSRAYNEQFF.